This T cell receptor beta chain comes out of a study of T-cell reconstitution after alpha-beta-depleted transplantation in children. Whole-study results and caveats: Several hundred expanded graft clones reportedly gave rise to the alpha-beta T cells present about two months after transplant. Surviving thymic progenitors and recipient T cells were the source of high TCRbeta diversity at day 60 in some patients. Among T cells one year after transplant, newly produced cells accounted for most counts and diversity.

Unique molecular identifiers were incorporated during preparation of the TCRbeta library. Each CDR3 protein is one row after TCRdb ran MiXCR on the PCR reads. The sample lists hundreds of thousands of distinct CDR3 sequences, around 13% occurring once. V was clipped by 9 bases and J by 6 bases; unmatched bases: 8. The germline V gene has CDR1 ENHRY and CDR2 SYGVKD. The CDR3 length is 14 residues. Comment on this clonotype: Its matching antigen is unknown.

The starting material was PBMCs, obtained before TCRalphabeta/CD19-depleted stem cell transplant. This chain connects TRBV10-3 to TRBJ2-7, with 13 bases that match TRBD2. The TCR comes from a girl aged 2 to 9 with congenital amegakaryocytic thrombocytopenia, due to receive a stem cell transplant. In DNA form, the CDR3 reads TGTGCCATAACGACTAGCGGGAGGTCCGGCGAGCAGTACTTC. The encoded protein is CAITTSGRSGEQYF.